This T cell receptor (beta chain) derives from a study of identical twins. A universal primer site was incorporated via template switching, and the cDNA contained unique molecular identifiers. One entry per CDR3 protein results from TCRdb running MiXCR on the 5' RACE reads. The sample has some 1,700,000 distinct CDR3 sequences; less than 35% are singletons. This CDR3 comprises 14 residues. V was pared by 4 bases and J by 1 base, with 11 bases between. Germline CDR1 reads DFQATT; CDR2 reads SNEGSKA (reference sequence). In regard to this clonotype: Its specificity is unknown.

Overall study results and limits: Sharing of beta out-of-frame sequences by twins showed a weaker excess.

All of the donors were Caucasians in good health. This TCR was recovered from a newborn girl in good health. The chain couples TRBV20-1 to TRBJ1-5; D is perhaps TRBD1 (5 bases). The sequencing sample was made of cord blood. In nucleotides, the CDR3 is TGCAGTGCTACAGGGATAAGGAGCAATCAGCCCCAGCATTTT. Translated, it gives CSATGIRSNQPQHF.